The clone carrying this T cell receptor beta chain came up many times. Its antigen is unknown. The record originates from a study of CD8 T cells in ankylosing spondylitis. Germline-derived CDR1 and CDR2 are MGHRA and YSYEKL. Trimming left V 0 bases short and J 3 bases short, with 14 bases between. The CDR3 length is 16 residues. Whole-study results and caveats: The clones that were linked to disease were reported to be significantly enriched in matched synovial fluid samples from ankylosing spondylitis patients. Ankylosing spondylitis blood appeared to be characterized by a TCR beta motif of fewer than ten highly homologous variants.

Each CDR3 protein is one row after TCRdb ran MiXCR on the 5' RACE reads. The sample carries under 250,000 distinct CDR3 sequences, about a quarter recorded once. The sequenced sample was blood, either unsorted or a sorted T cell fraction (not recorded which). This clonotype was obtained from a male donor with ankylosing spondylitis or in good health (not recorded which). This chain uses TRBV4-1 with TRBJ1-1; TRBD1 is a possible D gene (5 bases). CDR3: CASSQDSGPADTEAFF. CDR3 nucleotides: TGCGCCAGCAGCCAAGATTCGGGACCCGCGGACACTGAAGCTTTCTTT.